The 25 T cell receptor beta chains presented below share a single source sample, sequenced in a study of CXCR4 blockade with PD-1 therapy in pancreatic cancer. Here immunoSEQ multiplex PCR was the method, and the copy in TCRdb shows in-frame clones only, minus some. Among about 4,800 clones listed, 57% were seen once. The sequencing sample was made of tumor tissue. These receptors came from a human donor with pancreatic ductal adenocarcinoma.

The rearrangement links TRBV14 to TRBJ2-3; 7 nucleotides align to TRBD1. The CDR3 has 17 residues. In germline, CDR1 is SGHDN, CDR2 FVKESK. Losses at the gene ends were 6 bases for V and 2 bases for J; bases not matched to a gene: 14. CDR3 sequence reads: CASRILRGIPSTDTQYF. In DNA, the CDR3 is TGTGCCAGCAGGATTCTCAGGGGGATTCCATCCACAGATACGCAGTATTTT.

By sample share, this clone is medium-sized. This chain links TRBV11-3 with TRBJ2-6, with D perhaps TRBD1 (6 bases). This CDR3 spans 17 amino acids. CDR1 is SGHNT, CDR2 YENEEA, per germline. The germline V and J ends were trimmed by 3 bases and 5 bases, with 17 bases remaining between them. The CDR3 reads CASSLAAQGPRANVLTF. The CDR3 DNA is TGTGCCAGCAGCTTGGCAGCCCAGGGGCCTAGGGCCAACGTCCTGACTTTC.

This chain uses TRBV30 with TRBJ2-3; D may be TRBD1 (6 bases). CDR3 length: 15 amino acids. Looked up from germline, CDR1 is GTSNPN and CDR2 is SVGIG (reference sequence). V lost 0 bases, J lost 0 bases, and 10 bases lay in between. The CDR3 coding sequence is TGTGCCTGGAGTGTATGGGGGCGTAGCACAGATACGCAGTATTTT. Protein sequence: CAWSVWGRSTDTQYF.

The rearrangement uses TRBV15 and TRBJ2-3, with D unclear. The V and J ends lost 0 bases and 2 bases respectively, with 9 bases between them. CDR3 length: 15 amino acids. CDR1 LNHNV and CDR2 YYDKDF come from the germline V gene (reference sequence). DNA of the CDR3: TGTGCCACCAGCAGAGATCCGTGGGCCACAGATACGCAGTATTTT. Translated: CATSRDPWATDTQYF.

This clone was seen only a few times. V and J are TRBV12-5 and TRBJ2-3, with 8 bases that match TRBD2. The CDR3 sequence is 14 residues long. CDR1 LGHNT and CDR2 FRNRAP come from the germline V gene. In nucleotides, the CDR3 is TGTGCCTCCTCGGGTGGCCTAGCGGGAGATACGCAGTATTTT. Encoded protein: CASSGGLAGDTQYF.

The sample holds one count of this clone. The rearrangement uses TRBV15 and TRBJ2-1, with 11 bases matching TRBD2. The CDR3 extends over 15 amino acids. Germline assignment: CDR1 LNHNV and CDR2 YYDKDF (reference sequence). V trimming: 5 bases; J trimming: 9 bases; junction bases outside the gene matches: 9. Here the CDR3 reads CATSEGLAVGGEQFF. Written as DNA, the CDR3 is TGTGCCACCAGCGAGGGACTAGCGGTCGGGGGTGAGCAGTTCTTC.

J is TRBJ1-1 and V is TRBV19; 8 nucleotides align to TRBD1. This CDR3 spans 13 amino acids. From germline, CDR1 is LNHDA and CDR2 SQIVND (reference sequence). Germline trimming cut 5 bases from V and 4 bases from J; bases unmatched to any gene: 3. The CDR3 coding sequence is TGTGCCAGTAGTCACGACAGGGGCACTGAAGCTTTCTTT. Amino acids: CASSHDRGTEAFF. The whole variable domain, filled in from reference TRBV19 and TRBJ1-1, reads DGGITQSPKYLFRKEGQNVTLSCEQNLNHDAMYWYRQDPGQGLRLIYYSQIVNDFQKGDIAEGYSVSREKKESFPLTVTSAQKNPTAFYLCASSHDRGTEAFFGQGTRLTVV.

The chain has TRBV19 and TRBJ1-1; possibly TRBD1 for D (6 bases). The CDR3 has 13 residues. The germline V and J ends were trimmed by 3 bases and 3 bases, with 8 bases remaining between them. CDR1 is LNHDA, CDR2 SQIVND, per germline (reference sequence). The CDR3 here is CASSMKGDTEAFF. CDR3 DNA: TGTGCCAGTAGTATGAAGGGGGACACTGAAGCTTTCTTT.

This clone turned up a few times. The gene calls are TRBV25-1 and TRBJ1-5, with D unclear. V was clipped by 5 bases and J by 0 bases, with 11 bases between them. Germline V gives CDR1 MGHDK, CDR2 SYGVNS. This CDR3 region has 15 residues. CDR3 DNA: TGTGCCAGCAGTCTTTCGGGGAGTAGCAATCAGCCCCAGCATTTT. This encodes CASSLSGSSNQPQHF.

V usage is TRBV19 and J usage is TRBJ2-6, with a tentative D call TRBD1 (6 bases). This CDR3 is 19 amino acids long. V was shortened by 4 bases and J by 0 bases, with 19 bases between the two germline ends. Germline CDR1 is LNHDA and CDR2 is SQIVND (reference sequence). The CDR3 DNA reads TGTGCCAGTAGTACGAACCCCACAGGGCCGCTCTCTGGGGCCAACGTCCTGACTTTC. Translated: CASSTNPTGPLSGANVLTF.

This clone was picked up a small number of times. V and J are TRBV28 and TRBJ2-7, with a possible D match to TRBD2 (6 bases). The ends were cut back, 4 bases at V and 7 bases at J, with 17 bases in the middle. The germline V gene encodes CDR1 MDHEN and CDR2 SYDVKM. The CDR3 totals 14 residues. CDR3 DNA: TGTGCCAGCAGTTCCCACACGGGGGTTCGGGAGCAGTACTTC. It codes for CASSSHTGVREQYF.

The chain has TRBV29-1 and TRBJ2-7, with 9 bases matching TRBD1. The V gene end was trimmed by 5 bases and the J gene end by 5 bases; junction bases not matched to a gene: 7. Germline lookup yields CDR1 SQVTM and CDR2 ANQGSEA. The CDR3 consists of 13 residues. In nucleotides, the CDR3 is TGCAGCGTTTCCCGGGACAGGGTGCACGAGCAGTACTTC. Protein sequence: CSVSRDRVHEQYF.

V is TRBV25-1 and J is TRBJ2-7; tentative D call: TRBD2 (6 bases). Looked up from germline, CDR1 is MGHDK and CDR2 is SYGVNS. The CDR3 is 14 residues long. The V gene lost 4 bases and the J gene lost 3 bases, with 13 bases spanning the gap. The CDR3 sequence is CASSASGSLYEQYF. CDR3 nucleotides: TGTGCCAGCAGTGCCAGCGGGTCCCTCTACGAGCAGTACTTC.

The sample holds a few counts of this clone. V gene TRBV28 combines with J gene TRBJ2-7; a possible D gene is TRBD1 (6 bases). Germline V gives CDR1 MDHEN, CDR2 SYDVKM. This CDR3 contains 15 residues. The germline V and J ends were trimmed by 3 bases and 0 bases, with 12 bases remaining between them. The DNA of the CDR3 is TGTGCCAGCAGTTTTCAGGGGCTAAGCTCCTACGAGCAGTACTTC. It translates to CASSFQGLSSYEQYF.

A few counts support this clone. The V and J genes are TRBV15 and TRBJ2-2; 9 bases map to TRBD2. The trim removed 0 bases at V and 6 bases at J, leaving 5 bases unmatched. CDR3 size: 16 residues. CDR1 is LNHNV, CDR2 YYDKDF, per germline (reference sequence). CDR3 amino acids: CATSREAGGVAGELFF. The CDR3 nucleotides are TGTGCCACCAGCAGAGAAGCGGGAGGAGTCGCCGGGGAGCTGTTTTTT.

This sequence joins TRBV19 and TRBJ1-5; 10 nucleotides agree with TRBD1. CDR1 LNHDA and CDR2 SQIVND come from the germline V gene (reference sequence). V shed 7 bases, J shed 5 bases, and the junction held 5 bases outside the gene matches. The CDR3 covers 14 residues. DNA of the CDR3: TGTGCCAGTATTCGGGGACAGGGGTATCAGCCCCAGCATTTT. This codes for CASIRGQGYQPQHF. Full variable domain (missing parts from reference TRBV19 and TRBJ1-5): DGGITQSPKYLFRKEGQNVTLSCEQNLNHDAMYWYRQDPGQGLRLIYYSQIVNDFQKGDIAEGYSVSREKKESFPLTVTSAQKNPTAFYLCASIRGQGYQPQHFGDGTRLSIL.

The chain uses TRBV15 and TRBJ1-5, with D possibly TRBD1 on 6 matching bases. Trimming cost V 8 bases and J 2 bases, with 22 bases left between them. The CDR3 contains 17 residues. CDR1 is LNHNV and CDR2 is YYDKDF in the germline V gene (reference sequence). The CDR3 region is CATSRKGGGPGNQPQHF. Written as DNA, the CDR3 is TGTGCCACCTCCAGGAAGGGTGGGGGCCCAGGCAATCAGCCCCAGCATTTT.

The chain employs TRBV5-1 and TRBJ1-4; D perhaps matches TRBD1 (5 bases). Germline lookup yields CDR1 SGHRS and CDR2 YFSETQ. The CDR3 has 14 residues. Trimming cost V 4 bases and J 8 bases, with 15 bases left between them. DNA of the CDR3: TGCGCCAGCAGCGAGGGACGGCCCGGGGAAAAACTGTTTTTT. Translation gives CASSEGRPGEKLFF.

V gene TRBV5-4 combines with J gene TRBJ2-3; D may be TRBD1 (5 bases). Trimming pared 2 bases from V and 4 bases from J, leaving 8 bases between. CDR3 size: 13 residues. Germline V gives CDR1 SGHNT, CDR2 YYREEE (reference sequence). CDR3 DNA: TGTGCCAGCAGCTTAGGGGTCTCAGATACGCAGTATTTT. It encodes CASSLGVSDTQYF.

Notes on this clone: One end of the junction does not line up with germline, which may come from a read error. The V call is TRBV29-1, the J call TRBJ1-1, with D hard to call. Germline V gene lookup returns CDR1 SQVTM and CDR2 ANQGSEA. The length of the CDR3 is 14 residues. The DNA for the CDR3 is TGCAGCGTAGAAGTGGGCACCTCGAACACTGAAGCTTTCTTT. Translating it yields CSVEVGTSNTEAFF.

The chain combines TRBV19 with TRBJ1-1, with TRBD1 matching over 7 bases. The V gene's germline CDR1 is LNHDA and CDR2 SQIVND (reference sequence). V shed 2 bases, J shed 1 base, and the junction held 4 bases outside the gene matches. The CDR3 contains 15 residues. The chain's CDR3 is CASSIKGGRNTEAFF. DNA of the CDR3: TGTGCCAGTAGTATAAAAGGGGGCCGGAACACTGAAGCTTTCTTT.

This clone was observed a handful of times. The CDR3 sequence: CASMVRANYGYTF. CDR3 sequence (DNA): TGTGCCAGCATGGTCAGGGCGAACTATGGCTACACCTTC. V usage is TRBV2 and J usage is TRBJ1-2; maybe TRBD1 (5 bases). The CDR3 has 13 residues. CDR1 is SNHLY, CDR2 FYNNEI, per germline. V lost 7 bases, J lost 2 bases, and 11 bases lay in between.

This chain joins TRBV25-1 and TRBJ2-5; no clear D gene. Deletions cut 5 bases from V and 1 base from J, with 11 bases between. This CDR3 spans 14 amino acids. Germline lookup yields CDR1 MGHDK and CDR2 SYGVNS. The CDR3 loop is CASSFGGFQETQYF. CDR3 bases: TGTGCCAGCAGTTTTGGCGGATTCCAAGAGACCCAGTACTTC.

The CDR3 DNA is TGTGCCAGCAGCTTGCAGCAGGGGTCCTACAATGAGCAGTTCTTC. Translation: CASSLQQGSYNEQFF. The chain is built from TRBV11-3 and TRBJ2-1, with D possibly TRBD1 on 6 matching bases. V gave up 3 bases and J gave up 1 base, with 10 bases separating them. The CDR3 is 15 amino acids. Germline CDR1 and CDR2: SGHNT and YENEEA.

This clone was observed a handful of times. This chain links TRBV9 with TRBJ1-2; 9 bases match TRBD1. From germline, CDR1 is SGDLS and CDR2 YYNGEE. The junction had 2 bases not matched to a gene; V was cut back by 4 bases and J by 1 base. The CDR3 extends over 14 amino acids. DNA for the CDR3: TGTGCCAGCAGCCGGGACAGGGTTAACTATGGCTACACCTTC. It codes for CASSRDRVNYGYTF.